This T cell receptor beta chain was obtained from a study of T cells in Graves' hyperthyroidism and ophthalmopathy. This clonotype was counted at least ten times. Hyperthyroidism was newly diagnosed in patients aged 18 to 65 (duration under 2 months). The PBMCs studied were ones that came from 10 ml fresh peripheral blood. The source material, RNA transcripts, was used to amplify TCR beta CDR3 regions. HTBI primers were used for first-round RT-PCR of the TCR CDR3. From the multiplex PCR reads, TCRdb called clonotypes with MiXCR, one entry per CDR3 protein. The profile shows 750,000 to 900,000 distinct CDR3 sequences, roughly 37% of them singletons. CDR1 is LNHNV and CDR2 is YYDKDF in the germline V gene (reference sequence). Trimming removed 1 base from V and 3 bases from J, with 10 bases in between. The length of the CDR3 is 15 residues.

The sequenced sample was blood. This clonotype originated in a man aged 18 to 29 with Graves' hyperthyroidism. The gene calls are TRBV15 and TRBJ1-5; perhaps TRBD1 as D (5 bases). CDR3 sequence (DNA): TGTGCCACCAGCAGAGGGTGGGACGACAATCAGCCCCAGCATTTT. Its protein product is CATSRGWDDNQPQHF.